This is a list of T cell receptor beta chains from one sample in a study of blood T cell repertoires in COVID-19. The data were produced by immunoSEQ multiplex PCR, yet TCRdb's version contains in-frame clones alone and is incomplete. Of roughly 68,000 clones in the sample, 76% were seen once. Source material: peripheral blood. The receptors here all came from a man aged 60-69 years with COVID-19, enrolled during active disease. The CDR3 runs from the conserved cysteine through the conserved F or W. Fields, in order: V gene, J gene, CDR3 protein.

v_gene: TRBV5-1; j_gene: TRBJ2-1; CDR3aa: CASTLLASQSYNEQFF
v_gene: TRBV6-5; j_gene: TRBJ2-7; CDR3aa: CASRLTGTGTYEQYF
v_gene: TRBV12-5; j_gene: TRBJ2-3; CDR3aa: CASGLVLGVADTQYF
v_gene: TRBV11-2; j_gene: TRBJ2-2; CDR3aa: CASSLDTGEGGELFF
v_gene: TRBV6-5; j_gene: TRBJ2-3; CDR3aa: CASSYGGAGTDTQYF
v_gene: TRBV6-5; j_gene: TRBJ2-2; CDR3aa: CAKKDRDTGELFF
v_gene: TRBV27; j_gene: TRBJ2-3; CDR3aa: CASSLISGVGTQYF
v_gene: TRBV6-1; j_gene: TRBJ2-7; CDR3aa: CASSDRGLEQYF
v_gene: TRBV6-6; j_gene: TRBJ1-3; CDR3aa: CASSQPGQGPSGNTIYF
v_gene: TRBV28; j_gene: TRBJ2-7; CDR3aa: CASSSTGVGSYEQYF
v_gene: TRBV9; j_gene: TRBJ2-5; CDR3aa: CASSVLAGDLETQYF
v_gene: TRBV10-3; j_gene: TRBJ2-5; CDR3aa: CAISENAGETQYF
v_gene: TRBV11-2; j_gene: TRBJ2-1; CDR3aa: CASSPARAGEQFF
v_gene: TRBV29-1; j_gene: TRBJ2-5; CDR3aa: CSFHLPGLALISQETQYF
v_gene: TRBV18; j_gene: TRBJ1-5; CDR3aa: CASSEDRGNLNQPQHF
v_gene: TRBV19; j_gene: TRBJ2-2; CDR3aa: CASSSRPTGGANTGELFF
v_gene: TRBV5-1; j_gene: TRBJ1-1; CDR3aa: CASSSDPVDTEAFF
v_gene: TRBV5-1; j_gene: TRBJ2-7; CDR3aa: CASSSQRGASYEQYF
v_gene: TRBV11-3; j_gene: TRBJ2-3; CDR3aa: CASSLVRGHTQYF
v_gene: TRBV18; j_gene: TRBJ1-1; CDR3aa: CASSADMNTEAFF
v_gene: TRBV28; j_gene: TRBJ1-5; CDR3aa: CASSRGDRGSDQPQHF
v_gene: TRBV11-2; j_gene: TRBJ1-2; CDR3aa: CASSLGTWDGYTF
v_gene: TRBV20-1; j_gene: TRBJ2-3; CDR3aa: CSASDPSGKASTDTQYF
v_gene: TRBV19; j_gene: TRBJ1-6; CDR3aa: CASSIGQGRNSPLHF
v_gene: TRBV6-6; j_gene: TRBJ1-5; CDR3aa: CAGSYRPDQPQHF
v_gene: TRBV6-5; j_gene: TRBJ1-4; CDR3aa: CASSLSRNEKLFF
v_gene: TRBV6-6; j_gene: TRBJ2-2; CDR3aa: CASGRGNTGELFF
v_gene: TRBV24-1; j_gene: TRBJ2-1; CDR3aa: CATGTSYNEQFF
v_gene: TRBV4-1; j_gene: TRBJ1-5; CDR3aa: CASSLQGPNQPQHF
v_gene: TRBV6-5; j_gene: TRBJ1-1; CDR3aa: CASSYGQATEAFF
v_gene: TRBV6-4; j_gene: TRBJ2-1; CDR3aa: CASSDRGGREQFF
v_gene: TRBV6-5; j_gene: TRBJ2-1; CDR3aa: CASSRSGRRNEQFF
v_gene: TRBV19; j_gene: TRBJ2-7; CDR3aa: CASSLLHRQYEQYF
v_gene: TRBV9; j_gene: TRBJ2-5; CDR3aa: CASSVGLAGSAGETQYF
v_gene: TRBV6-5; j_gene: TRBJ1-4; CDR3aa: CASSYATGVSEKLFF
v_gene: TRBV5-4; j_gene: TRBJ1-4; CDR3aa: CASSLGGTGTNEKLFF
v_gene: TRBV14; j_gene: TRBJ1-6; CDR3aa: CASSPNVGSSPLHF